These T cell receptor beta chains were read from a single sample in a study of regulatory T cells in long-lasting Graves disease. TCRdb called the multiplex PCR reads again in MiXCR, with one record for every CDR3 protein. The sample records approximately 470,000 distinct CDR3 sequences, around 20% being singletons. The specimen comprised peripheral blood mononuclear cells (PBMCs), sampled when the disease was refractory, from a patient treated with antithyroid drugs. Receptors originate from a female donor with Graves disease. Both conserved end residues are part of each CDR3. D genes are given only for firm matches. Clone size is stated in some rows and not others, as once, few, many or a class when expanded.

DNA	CDR3	J	size	V	D
TGTGCCAGCAGTCGACAGGGGCGGGGAGATACGCAGTATTTT	CASSRQGRGDTQYF	TRBJ2-3	many	TRBV2	TRBD1
TGCAGTGCTAGAGGGGGGGCGACCCAGTACTTC	CSARGGATQYF	TRBJ2-5	many	TRBV20-1	.
TGCGCCAGCAGCCAACCCCCGAGTATGTCGGTGGTTGGTCGGGAAGGGGGCGAGCAGTACTTC	CASSQPPSMSVVGREGGEQYF	TRBJ2-7	few	TRBV4-1	.
TGTGCCAGCAGTGAAGAATGGACAGTGGCTAACTATGGCTACACCTTC	CASSEEWTVANYGYTF	TRBJ1-2	many	TRBV6-1	.
TGTGCCAGCAGAGGATACACCGGGGAGCTGTTTTTT	CASRGYTGELFF	TRBJ2-2	many	TRBV11-3	.
TGTGCCATCGGGGAGGGGAATGAAAAACTGTTTTTT	CAIGEGNEKLFF	TRBJ1-4	many	TRBV10-3	.
TGCAGTTTCGACAGGGATACTGAAGCTTTCTTT	CSFDRDTEAFF	TRBJ1-1	.	TRBV29-1	TRBD1
TGTGCCACCAGTGATTCCGGGATCAGGTCTGGGGCCAACGTCCTGACTTTC	CATSDSGIRSGANVLTF	TRBJ2-6	few	TRBV24-1	.
TGTGCCAGTAGTATGACAGGGGTGACTGAAGCTTTTTTT	CASSMTGVTEAFF	TRBJ1-1	.	TRBV19	TRBD1
TGTGCCAGCAGACCGAGGGACAGGGGGCTGTTTTATGGCTACACCTTC	CASRPRDRGLFYGYTF	TRBJ1-2	many	TRBV6-1	TRBD1
TGCAGTGCTAGAGATCCAGGACAGGGAGACTATGGCTACACCTTC	CSARDPGQGDYGYTF	TRBJ1-2	few	TRBV20-1	TRBD1
TGTGCCAGCGGGGCCGGTAGCGATGCGGTTACGCAGTATTTT	CASGAGSDAVTQYF	TRBJ2-3	.	TRBV7-8	.
TGTGCCAGCAGCCTCAGGGACCAAGAGACCCAGTACTTC	CASSLRDQETQYF	TRBJ2-5	.	TRBV5-4	.
TGTGCCAGCAACGGGGACAGGGTGCCGAACACTGAAGCTTTCTTT	CASNGDRVPNTEAFF	TRBJ1-1	.	TRBV6-1	TRBD1
TGTGCCAGCAGCCCCAGCGGCGGGGGTCGGGAGCAGTACTTC	CASSPSGGGREQYF	TRBJ2-7	few	TRBV5-8	TRBD2
TGTGCCAGCAGTGGGGTTGGGCCTAGCTTGTACCACGAGCAGTACTTC	CASSGVGPSLYHEQYF	TRBJ2-7	many	TRBV27	.
TGTGCCAGCAGCGACGGAGGTATGGAGACCCAGTACTTC	CASSDGGMETQYF	TRBJ2-5	.	TRBV9	.
TGCAGCGTTGAGGATAACAGGTACCATGAGCAGTTCTTC	CSVEDNRYHEQFF	TRBJ2-1	.	TRBV29-1	.
TGTGCCAGCAGCGTTTCAGGGAGCAATCAGCCCCAGCATTTT	CASSVSGSNQPQHF	TRBJ1-5	few	TRBV9	.
TGCAGTGCAGGCCCTACGGGACGGCCTCAAGAGACCCAGTACTTC	CSAGPTGRPQETQYF	TRBJ2-5	many	TRBV20-1	.
TGTGCCAGCAGTTTTGAGGGTGGCGAGCAGTACTTC	CASSFEGGEQYF	TRBJ2-7	many	TRBV28	.
TGTGCCAGCAGTGAATCTGGGAGCTATGCTGAAGCTTTCTTT	CASSESGSYAEAFF	TRBJ1-1	many	TRBV2	.
TGTGCCACCAGCAGGACTCAGGGGAATAATTCACCCCTCCACTTT	CATSRTQGNNSPLHF	TRBJ1-6	.	TRBV15	.
TGTGCCAGCAGCTCCGATGGACGGGGTAGCAATCAGCCCCAGCATTTT	CASSSDGRGSNQPQHF	TRBJ1-5	few	TRBV28	.
TGTGCCAGCAGTTACGAATTTAGCGCCAGGGGCAATGAGCAGTTCTTC	CASSYEFSARGNEQFF	TRBJ2-1	few	TRBV6-2/TRBV6-3	.